This is a list of T cell receptor beta chains from one sample in a study of PD-1 blockade in mismatch repair-deficient tumors. TCRdb's table, derived via immunoSEQ multiplex PCR, lists solely in-frame clones and lacks some. This table has 30,000 to 45,000 clones, around 84% appearing once. The sample consisted of peripheral blood, taken roughly 76 weeks after starting pembrolizumab. The receptors here all came from an adult with mismatch repair-deficient cancer. CDR3s include the opening cysteine and the closing phenylalanine or tryptophan. D genes are given only for firm matches. Only some rows state a clone size, as once, few, many or a class for expanded clones.

NA	once	TRBV11-2	TRBJ1-3	TGTGCCAGCAGCGTGGGGGAGACTGGAAACACCATATATTTT	CASSVGETGNTIYF
NA	NA	TRBV7-3	TRBJ2-2	TGTGCCAGCAGCTTAATTTCCACCGGGGAGCTGTTTTTT	CASSLISTGELFF
TRBD2	NA	TRBV11-3	TRBJ2-1	TGTGCCAGCAGCTTGACTAGCTCCAATGAGCAGTTCTTC	CASSLTSSNEQFF
TRBD2	NA	TRBV7-2	TRBJ2-1	TGTGCCAGCAGCTTGCGGGGGAGGAGTGACAATGAGCAGTTCTTC	CASSLRGRSDNEQFF
NA	NA	TRBV9	TRBJ1-1	TGTGCCAGCAGCGTAGGCATGAACACTGAAGCTTTCTTT	CASSVGMNTEAFF
TRBD1	NA	TRBV14	TRBJ2-2	TGTGCCAGCAGCTCAGGGGACAGCCACACCGGGGAGCTGTTTTTT	CASSSGDSHTGELFF
TRBD1	few	TRBV30	TRBJ2-1	TGTGCCTGGAGCCGGGACAGGGTGGTCAATGAGCAGTTCTTC	CAWSRDRVVNEQFF
NA	NA	TRBV5-5	TRBJ1-1	TGTGCCAGCAGCTTGGAGGGGAAGGGGACTGAAGCTTTCTTT	CASSLEGKGTEAFF
TRBD2	NA	TRBV27	TRBJ2-1	TGTGCCAGCACCGTGGGGACTAGCGGGTTAGATGAGCAGTTCTTC	CASTVGTSGLDEQFF
NA	NA	TRBV21-1	TRBJ2-7	TGTGCCAGCAGCTGGACTAGCGGTTACTACGAGCAGTACTTC	CASSWTSGYYEQYF
NA	NA	TRBV27	TRBJ1-2	TGTGCCAGCAGTTCCCAGGGGTTGGACTATGGCTACACCTTC	CASSSQGLDYGYTF
TRBD1	NA	TRBV6-5	TRBJ1-1	TGTGCCAGCAGTCGCGGACAGGGCTACACTGAAGCTTTCTTT	CASSRGQGYTEAFF
NA	NA	TRBV28	TRBJ2-2	TGTGCCAGCAGTTTTTTTTCCGGGGAGCTGTTTTTT	CASSFFSGELFF
NA	NA	TRBV27	TRBJ1-2	TGTGCCAGCAGCCAGGGACAATTCCGGAGCTACACCTTC	CASSQGQFRSYTF
TRBD2	once	TRBV5-6	TRBJ2-1	TGTGCCAGCAGCCCCAGACTAGCGGGAGGGATCTACAATGAGCAGTTCTTC	CASSPRLAGGIYNEQFF
TRBD2	NA	TRBV29-1	TRBJ2-1	TGCAGCGTAGAAACTAGCGGGGGACTCAATGAGCAGTTCTTC	CSVETSGGLNEQFF
NA	NA	TRBV30	TRBJ1-3	TGTGCCTGGAGTTCGGGATCAACAATTGGAAACACCATATATTTT	CAWSSGSTIGNTIYF
NA	NA	TRBV6-1	TRBJ1-1	TGTGCCAGCAGGATGAATTACCACACTGAAGCTTTCTTT	CASRMNYHTEAFF
TRBD1	NA	TRBV6-5	TRBJ2-3	TGTGCCAGCACCCCCGGGACAGGGCCAGATACGCAGTATTTT	CASTPGTGPDTQYF
TRBD1	NA	TRBV7-8	TRBJ2-7	TGTGCCAGCAGCTTAGTGGGACAGGGCTACGAGCAGTACTTC	CASSLVGQGYEQYF
TRBD1	NA	TRBV5-4	TRBJ2-1	TGTGCCAGCAGCCCTGGACAGGCCACCCAGATCAATGAGCAGTTCTTC	CASSPGQATQINEQFF
NA	NA	TRBV18	TRBJ2-3	TGTGCCAGCTCACTCCAATTCACAGATACGCAGTATTTT	CASSLQFTDTQYF
NA	NA	TRBV29-1	TRBJ2-1	TGCAGCGTTGCCGGGAGTAGCTCCTACAATGAGCAGTTCTTC	CSVAGSSSYNEQFF
NA	NA	TRBV30	TRBJ1-2	TGTGCCTCCTATGGCTACACCTTC	CASYGYTF
TRBD1	NA	TRBV19	TRBJ2-7	TGTGCCAGTAGCCTTACCGGGACAGGGGATCGGGCGGAGTACTTC	CASSLTGTGDRAEYF
TRBD1	NA	TRBV5-1	TRBJ1-1	TGCGCCAGCAGCGGAGGGACAGGGGGCCTCACTGAAGCTTTCTTT	CASSGGTGGLTEAFF
NA	NA	TRBV6-1	TRBJ2-7	TGTGCCAGCAGTCTAGGGGGAGGGGTCGACTACGAGCAGTACTTC	CASSLGGGVDYEQYF
TRBD1	NA	TRBV9	TRBJ2-5	TGTGCCAGCAGCGCCCATCGGGACAGCCAAGAGACCCAGTACTTC	CASSAHRDSQETQYF
NA	NA	TRBV11-2	TRBJ1-3	TGTGCCAGCAGCTTGTCAGGGGCTGGAAACACCATATATTTT	CASSLSGAGNTIYF
NA	NA	TRBV5-1	TRBJ1-1	TGCGCCAGCAGCAGGGACGGATTGAACACTGAAGCTTTCTTT	CASSRDGLNTEAFF
NA	NA	TRBV29-1	TRBJ2-6	TGCAGCGTTGAGAGGGACACCGACTCTGGGGCCAACGTCCTGACTTTC	CSVERDTDSGANVLTF
NA	NA	TRBV5-6	TRBJ1-1	TGTGCCAGCAGCTTTTTAGGAGTGAACACTGAAGCTTTCTTT	CASSFLGVNTEAFF